This TCR beta chain was recorded in a study of T cells in Graves' hyperthyroidism and ophthalmopathy. CDR1 and CDR2 (germline): SGHTA, FQGTGA. The CDR3 totals 16 residues. V shed 5 bases, J shed 1 base, and the junction held 6 bases outside the gene matches. About this clonotype itself: Its target is unknown.

TCR beta CDR3 region amplification was performed from RNA transcripts. When the TCR CDR3 underwent first-round RT-PCR, the HTBI primer set was used. TCRdb independently ran MiXCR on the multiplex PCR reads; one entry per CDR3 protein. The sample holds 560,000 or so distinct CDR3 sequences, around 20% seen once. Clinical symptoms, serum thyroxine and TRAb, thyroid ultrasound and orbital computed tomography were used for the diagnoses. The authors obtained PBMCs from 10 ml of fresh peripheral blood. Study-level findings and limits: Peripheral blood also featured most of the thyroid clonotypes expanded above 0.001. A model of 13 V-J pairs discriminated ophthalmopathy from stable hyperthyroidism.

This receptor was obtained from a man aged 40-49 years with Graves' ophthalmopathy. Sequencing input: blood. This chain connects TRBV7-3 to TRBJ2-2; 8 bases match TRBD2. DNA for the CDR3: TGTGCCAGCAGCCAAGGCACTAGCGGGAACACCGGGGAGCTGTTTTTT. Translating it yields CASSQGTSGNTGELFF. Full variable domain (outside the CDR3, taken from reference TRBV7-3 and TRBJ2-2): GAGVSQTPSNKVTEKGKYVELRCDPISGHTALYWYRQSLGQGPEFLIYFQGTGAADDSGLPNDRFFAVRPEGSVSTLKIQRTERGDSAVYLCASSQGTSGNTGELFFGEGSRLTVL.